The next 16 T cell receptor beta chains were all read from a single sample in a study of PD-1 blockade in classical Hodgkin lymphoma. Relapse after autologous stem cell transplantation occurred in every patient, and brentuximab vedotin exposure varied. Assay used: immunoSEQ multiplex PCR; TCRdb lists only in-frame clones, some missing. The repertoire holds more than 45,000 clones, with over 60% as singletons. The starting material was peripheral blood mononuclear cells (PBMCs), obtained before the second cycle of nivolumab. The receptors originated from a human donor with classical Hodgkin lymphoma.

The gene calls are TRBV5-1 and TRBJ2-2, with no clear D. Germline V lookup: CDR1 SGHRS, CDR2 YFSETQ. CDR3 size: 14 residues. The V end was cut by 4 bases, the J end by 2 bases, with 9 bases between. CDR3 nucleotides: TGCGCCAGCAGCCCTTGGGGTAACACCGGGGAGCTGTTTTTT. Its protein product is CASSPWGNTGELFF.

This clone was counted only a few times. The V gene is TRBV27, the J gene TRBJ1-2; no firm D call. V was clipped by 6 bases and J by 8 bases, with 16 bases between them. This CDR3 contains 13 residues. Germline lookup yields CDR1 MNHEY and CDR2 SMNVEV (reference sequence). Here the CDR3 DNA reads TGTGCCAGCAGCGGGGTAGCATTTCCGGGCTACACCTTC. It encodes CASSGVAFPGYTF.

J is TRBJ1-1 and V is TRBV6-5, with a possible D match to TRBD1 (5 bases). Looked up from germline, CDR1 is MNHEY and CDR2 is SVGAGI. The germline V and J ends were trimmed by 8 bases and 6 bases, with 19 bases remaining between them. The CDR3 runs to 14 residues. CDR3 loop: CASRLRGSGPEAFF. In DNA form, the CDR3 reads TGTGCCAGCCGGTTACGGGGCTCAGGCCCTGAAGCTTTCTTT.

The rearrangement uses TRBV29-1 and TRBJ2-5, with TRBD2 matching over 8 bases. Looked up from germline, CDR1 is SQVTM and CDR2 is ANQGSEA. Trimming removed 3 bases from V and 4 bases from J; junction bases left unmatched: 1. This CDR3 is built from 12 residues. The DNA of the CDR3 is TGCAGCGTTGACGGGGGGGTAGAGACCCAGTACTTC. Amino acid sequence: CSVDGGVETQYF.

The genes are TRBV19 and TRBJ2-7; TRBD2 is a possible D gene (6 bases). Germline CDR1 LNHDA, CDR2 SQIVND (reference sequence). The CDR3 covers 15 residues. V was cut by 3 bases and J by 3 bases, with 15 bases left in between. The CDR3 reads CASSIRPTGGYEQYF. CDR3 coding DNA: TGTGCCAGTAGTATCCGGCCAACCGGGGGCTACGAGCAGTACTTC.

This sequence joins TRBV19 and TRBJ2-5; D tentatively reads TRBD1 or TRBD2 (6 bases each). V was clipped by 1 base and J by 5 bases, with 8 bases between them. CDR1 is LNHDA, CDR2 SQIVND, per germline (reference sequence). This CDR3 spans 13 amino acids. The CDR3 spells CASSIGGGETQYF. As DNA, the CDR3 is TGTGCCAGTAGTATAGGAGGGGGGGAGACCCAGTACTTC.

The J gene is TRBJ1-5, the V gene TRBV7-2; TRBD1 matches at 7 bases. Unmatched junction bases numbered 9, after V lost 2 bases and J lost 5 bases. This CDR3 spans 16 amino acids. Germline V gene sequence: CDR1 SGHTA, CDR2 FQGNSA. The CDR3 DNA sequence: TGTGCCAGCAGCTTAACCGTCAGGGGGAGGTATCAGCCCCAGCATTTT. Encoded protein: CASSLTVRGRYQPQHF.

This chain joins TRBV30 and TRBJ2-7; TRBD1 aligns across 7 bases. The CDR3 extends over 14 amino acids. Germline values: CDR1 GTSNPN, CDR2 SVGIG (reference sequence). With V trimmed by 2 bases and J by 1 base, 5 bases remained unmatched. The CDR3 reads CAWSLTTGSYEQYF. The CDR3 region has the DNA TGTGCCTGGAGTCTAACGACAGGGTCCTACGAGCAGTACTTC. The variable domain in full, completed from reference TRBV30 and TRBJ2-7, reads SQTIHQWPATLVQPVGSPLSLECTVEGTSNPNLYWYRQAAGRGLQLLFYSVGIGQISSEVPQNLSASRPQDRQFILSSKKLLLSDSGFYLCAWSLTTGSYEQYFGPGTRLTVT.

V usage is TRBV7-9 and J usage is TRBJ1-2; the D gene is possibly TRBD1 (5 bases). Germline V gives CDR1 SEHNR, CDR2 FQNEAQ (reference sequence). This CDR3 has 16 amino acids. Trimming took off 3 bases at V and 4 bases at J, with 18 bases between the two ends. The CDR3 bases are TGTGCCAGCAGCTTCAGCGGGGCCGTGTCTAGCTATGGCTACACCTTC. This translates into CASSFSGAVSSYGYTF.

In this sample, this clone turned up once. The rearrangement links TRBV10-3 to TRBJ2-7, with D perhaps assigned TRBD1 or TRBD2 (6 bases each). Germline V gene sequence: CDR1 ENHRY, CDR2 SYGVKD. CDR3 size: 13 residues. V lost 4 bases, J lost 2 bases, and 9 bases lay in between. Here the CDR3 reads CAISVGGTYEQYF. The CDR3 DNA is TGTGCCATCAGTGTAGGGGGGACCTACGAGCAGTACTTC.

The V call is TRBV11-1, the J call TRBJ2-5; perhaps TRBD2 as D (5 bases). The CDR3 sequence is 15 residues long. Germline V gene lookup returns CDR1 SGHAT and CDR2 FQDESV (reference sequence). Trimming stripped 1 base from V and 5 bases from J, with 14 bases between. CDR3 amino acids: CASSLGLEGAETQYF. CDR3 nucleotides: TGTGCCAGCAGCTTAGGGCTCGAGGGAGCCGAGACCCAGTACTTC. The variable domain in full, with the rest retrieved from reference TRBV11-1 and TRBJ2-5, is EAEVAQSPRYKITEKSQAVAFWCDPISGHATLYWYRQILGQGPELLVQFQDESVVDDSQLPKDRFSAERLKGVDSTLKIQPAELGDSAMYLCASSLGLEGAETQYFGPGTRLLVL.

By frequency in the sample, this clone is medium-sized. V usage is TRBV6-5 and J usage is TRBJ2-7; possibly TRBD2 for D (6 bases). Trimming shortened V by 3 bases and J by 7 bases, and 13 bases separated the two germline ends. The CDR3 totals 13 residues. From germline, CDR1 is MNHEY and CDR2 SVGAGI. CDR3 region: CASSYRGTGEQYF. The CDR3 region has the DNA TGTGCCAGCAGTTATCGCGGGACGGGGGAGCAGTACTTC.

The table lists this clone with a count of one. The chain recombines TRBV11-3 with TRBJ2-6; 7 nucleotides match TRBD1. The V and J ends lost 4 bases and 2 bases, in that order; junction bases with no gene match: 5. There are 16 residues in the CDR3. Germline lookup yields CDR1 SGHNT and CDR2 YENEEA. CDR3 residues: CASSSDDRAGANVLTF. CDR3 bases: TGTGCCAGCAGCTCTGATGACAGGGCTGGGGCCAACGTCCTGACTTTC.

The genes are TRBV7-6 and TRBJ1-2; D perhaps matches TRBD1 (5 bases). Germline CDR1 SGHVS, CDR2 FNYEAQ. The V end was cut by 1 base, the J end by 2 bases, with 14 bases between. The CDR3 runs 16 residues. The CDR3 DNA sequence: TGTGCCAGCAGCTTAGGCCGACAGTCCCTAAACTATGGCTACACCTTC. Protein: CASSLGRQSLNYGYTF.

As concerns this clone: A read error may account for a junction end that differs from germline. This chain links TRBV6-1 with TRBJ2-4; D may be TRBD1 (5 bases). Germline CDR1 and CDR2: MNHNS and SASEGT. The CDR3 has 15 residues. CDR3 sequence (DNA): TGTGCCAGCAGCGAAGACAGTAACTTTAAAAACATTCAGTACTTC. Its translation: CASSEDSNFKNIQYF.

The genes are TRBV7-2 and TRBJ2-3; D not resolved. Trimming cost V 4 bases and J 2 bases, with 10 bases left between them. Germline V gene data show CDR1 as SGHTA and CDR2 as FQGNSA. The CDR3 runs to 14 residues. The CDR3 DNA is TGTGCCAGCAGCTCTGGGCATCCCACAGATACGCAGTATTTT. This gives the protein CASSSGHPTDTQYF. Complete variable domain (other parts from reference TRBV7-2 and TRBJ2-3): GAGVSQSPSNKVTEKGKDVELRCDPISGHTALYWYRQSLGQGLEFLIYFQGNSAPDKSGLPSDRFSAERTGGSVSTLTIQRTQQEDSAVYLCASSSGHPTDTQYFGPGTRLTVL.